The rows below give T cell receptor beta chains drawn from one sample of a study of cytomegalovirus exposure and HLA in healthy donors. Libraries were prepared by immunoSEQ multiplex PCR; TCRdb keeps only in-frame clonotypes and omits some of them. This repertoire includes around 160,000 clones. Sequenced input: PBMCs. The receptors stem from a woman aged 45-60 years in good health and CMV-seronegative. Each CDR3 is given with its conserved first and last residue. The D gene is left open where the match is weak.

v_gene: TRBV27; d_gene: .; j_gene: TRBJ1-5; CDR3aa: CASSLIGEPQHF; CDR3nt: TGTGCCAGCAGTTTAATCGGGGAGCCCCAGCATTTT
v_gene: TRBV29-1; d_gene: TRBD1; j_gene: TRBJ2-5; CDR3aa: CSVPGQGARETQYF; CDR3nt: TGCAGCGTTCCTGGACAGGGGGCGCGAGAGACCCAGTACTTC
v_gene: TRBV27; d_gene: .; j_gene: TRBJ2-7; CDR3aa: CASSYVTGGSYEQYF; CDR3nt: TGTGCCAGCAGTTATGTGACAGGTGGCTCCTACGAGCAGTACTTC
v_gene: TRBV6-5; d_gene: .; j_gene: TRBJ1-1; CDR3aa: CASSRTAYTEAFF; CDR3nt: TGTGCCAGCAGCAGGACAGCTTACACTGAAGCTTTCTTT
v_gene: TRBV19; d_gene: .; j_gene: TRBJ2-7; CDR3aa: CASSQISGAYEQYF; CDR3nt: TGTGCCAGTAGCCAGATATCGGGAGCCTACGAGCAGTACTTC
v_gene: TRBV30; d_gene: .; j_gene: TRBJ2-2; CDR3aa: CAWSEASLGGELFF; CDR3nt: TGTGCCTGGAGTGAGGCTAGCTTGGGCGGGGAGCTGTTTTTT
v_gene: TRBV7-2; d_gene: .; j_gene: TRBJ1-2; CDR3aa: CASSLGSRQVYGYTF; CDR3nt: TGTGCCAGCAGCTTAGGCTCTCGACAAGTCTATGGCTACACCTTC
v_gene: TRBV2; d_gene: .; j_gene: TRBJ2-2; CDR3aa: CASSETAPSRTGELFF; CDR3nt: TGTGCCAGCAGTGAAACTGCCCCGTCCCGGACCGGGGAGCTGTTTTTT
v_gene: TRBV19; d_gene: .; j_gene: TRBJ1-4; CDR3aa: CARPGEELFF; CDR3nt: TGTGCCAGGCCGGGGGAGGAACTGTTTTTT
v_gene: TRBV7-3; d_gene: .; j_gene: TRBJ1-1; CDR3aa: CASSLRGTEAFF; CDR3nt: TGTGCCAGCAGCTTGCGAGGAACTGAAGCTTTCTTT
v_gene: TRBV6-5; d_gene: TRBD1; j_gene: TRBJ1-2; CDR3aa: CASSSGQGDGGYTF; CDR3nt: TGTGCCAGCAGTTCGGGACAGGGGGATGGAGGCTACACCTTC
v_gene: TRBV9; d_gene: TRBD2; j_gene: TRBJ2-1; CDR3aa: CASSVGTSGTLVTREQFF; CDR3nt: TGTGCCAGCAGCGTCGGGACTAGCGGGACCCTTGTGACAAGGGAGCAGTTCTTC
v_gene: TRBV28; d_gene: .; j_gene: TRBJ1-5; CDR3aa: CASEPGLLVGEKNQPQHF; CDR3nt: TGTGCCAGCGAACCGGGACTTCTAGTCGGGGAGAAAAATCAGCCCCAGCATTTT
v_gene: TRBV10-3; d_gene: TRBD1; j_gene: TRBJ1-4; CDR3aa: CAISATGTGDEKLFF; CDR3nt: TGTGCCATCAGTGCCACCGGGACAGGGGATGAAAAACTGTTTTTT
v_gene: TRBV6-6; d_gene: TRBD2; j_gene: TRBJ2-1; CDR3aa: CASSYSSGGVNNEQFF; CDR3nt: TGTGCCAGCAGTTATTCCTCCGGGGGGGTGAACAATGAGCAGTTCTTC
v_gene: TRBV30; d_gene: TRBD1; j_gene: TRBJ1-5; CDR3aa: CAWSADRGRNQPQHF; CDR3nt: TGTGCCTGGAGTGCCGACAGGGGCCGCAATCAGCCCCAGCATTTT
v_gene: TRBV5-4; d_gene: TRBD2; j_gene: TRBJ2-2; CDR3aa: CASSLQRELGTGELFF; CDR3nt: TGTGCCAGCAGCTTGCAGCGGGAGTTGGGCACCGGGGAGCTGTTTTTT
v_gene: TRBV13; d_gene: .; j_gene: TRBJ2-1; CDR3aa: CASSLAGKQFF; CDR3nt: TGTGCCAGCAGCTTAGCGGGGAAGCAGTTCTTC
v_gene: TRBV4-1; d_gene: .; j_gene: TRBJ1-1; CDR3aa: CASSQGALGVSHTEAFF; CDR3nt: TGCGCCAGCAGCCAAGGCGCCCTTGGAGTGTCTCACACTGAAGCTTTCTTT
v_gene: TRBV19; d_gene: .; j_gene: TRBJ1-2; CDR3aa: CAITTGGGYTF; CDR3nt: TGTGCCATCACAACAGGCGGAGGCTACACCTTC
v_gene: TRBV6-6; d_gene: .; j_gene: TRBJ1-2; CDR3aa: CASSLGAEPWGYTF; CDR3nt: TGTGCCAGCAGTTTGGGGGCGGAACCCTGGGGCTACACCTTC
v_gene: TRBV7-9; d_gene: TRBD1; j_gene: TRBJ1-1; CDR3aa: CASSQDRRWENTEAFF; CDR3nt: TGTGCCAGCAGCCAGGACAGGCGGTGGGAAAACACTGAAGCTTTCTTT
v_gene: TRBV4-1; d_gene: .; j_gene: TRBJ2-1; CDR3aa: CASSPLTLRSHEQFF; CDR3nt: TGCGCCAGCAGCCCTCTCACACTCCGTAGCCATGAGCAGTTCTTC
v_gene: TRBV29-1; d_gene: TRBD1; j_gene: TRBJ1-1; CDR3aa: CSVEGQGAEAFF; CDR3nt: TGCAGCGTTGAAGGGCAGGGGGCTGAAGCTTTCTTT
v_gene: TRBV7-2; d_gene: TRBD1; j_gene: TRBJ2-7; CDR3aa: CASSSTGTGDHEQYF; CDR3nt: TGTGCCAGCAGCTCGACCGGGACAGGGGACCACGAGCAGTACTTC
v_gene: TRBV5-1; d_gene: TRBD2; j_gene: TRBJ2-7; CDR3aa: CASSLAGGAYEQYF; CDR3nt: TGCGCCAGCAGCTTAGCGGGAGGGGCCTACGAGCAGTACTTC
v_gene: TRBV6-1; d_gene: TRBD1; j_gene: TRBJ1-5; CDR3aa: CASSVDRGKGQPQHF; CDR3nt: TGTGCCAGCAGTGTGGACAGGGGCAAAGGTCAGCCCCAGCATTTT
v_gene: TRBV7-6; d_gene: TRBD1; j_gene: TRBJ2-7; CDR3aa: CASSPKGAFYEQYF; CDR3nt: TGTGCCAGCAGCCCCAAGGGGGCATTCTACGAGCAGTACTTC
v_gene: TRBV7-9; d_gene: TRBD1; j_gene: TRBJ1-1; CDR3aa: CASSLERQGKAFF; CDR3nt: TGTGCCAGCAGCTTAGAAAGACAGGGGAAAGCTTTCTTT
v_gene: TRBV2; d_gene: TRBD1; j_gene: TRBJ2-5; CDR3aa: CASSEGRGRETQYF; CDR3nt: TGTGCCAGCAGTGAAGGCAGGGGGCGGGAGACCCAGTACTTC
v_gene: TRBV9; d_gene: TRBD1; j_gene: TRBJ1-2; CDR3aa: CASSVVGQGARGYTF; CDR3nt: TGTGCCAGCAGCGTAGTAGGACAGGGGGCCAGAGGCTACACCTTC
v_gene: TRBV6-5; d_gene: .; j_gene: TRBJ1-4; CDR3aa: CASSSGQATNEKLFF; CDR3nt: TGTGCCAGCAGCTCCGGACAAGCAACTAATGAAAAACTGTTTTTT
v_gene: TRBV18; d_gene: TRBD1; j_gene: TRBJ1-5; CDR3aa: CASSPDGTGGLQPQHF; CDR3nt: TGTGCCAGCTCACCCGACGGGACAGGGGGCCTTCAGCCCCAGCATTTT
v_gene: TRBV9; d_gene: TRBD1; j_gene: TRBJ2-2; CDR3aa: CASSEGTGSTGELFF; CDR3nt: TGTGCCAGCAGCGAGGGGACAGGGAGCACCGGGGAGCTGTTTTTT
v_gene: TRBV30; d_gene: .; j_gene: TRBJ2-7; CDR3aa: CAGSVWGVSSYEQYF; CDR3nt: TGTGCCGGGAGTGTATGGGGGGTGAGCTCCTACGAGCAGTACTTC
v_gene: TRBV9; d_gene: TRBD1; j_gene: TRBJ1-2; CDR3aa: CASSPRDSLGGRYTF; CDR3nt: TGTGCCAGCAGCCCTCGGGACAGCCTTGGGGGACGCTACACCTTC
v_gene: TRBV5-1; d_gene: TRBD2; j_gene: TRBJ2-7; CDR3aa: CASSQSGSLSEQYF; CDR3nt: TGCGCCAGCAGCCAGAGCGGGAGTTTGTCCGAGCAGTACTTC
v_gene: TRBV2; d_gene: TRBD1; j_gene: TRBJ1-6; CDR3aa: CASGTESSYNSPLHF; CDR3nt: TGTGCCAGTGGGACAGAAAGCTCCTATAATTCACCCCTCCACTTT
v_gene: TRBV2; d_gene: .; j_gene: TRBJ1-4; CDR3aa: CASSAQGEKLFF; CDR3nt: TGTGCCAGCAGTGCCCAGGGGGAAAAACTGTTTTTT
v_gene: TRBV7-9; d_gene: .; j_gene: TRBJ2-7; CDR3aa: CASSLVGGPYEQYF; CDR3nt: TGTGCCAGCAGCTTAGTAGGCGGTCCGTACGAGCAGTACTTC
v_gene: TRBV7-2; d_gene: .; j_gene: TRBJ2-5; CDR3aa: CASSLRAAVGGPGETQYF; CDR3nt: TGTGCCAGCAGTCTTAGGGCGGCGGTGGGGGGGCCCGGAGAGACCCAGTACTTC
v_gene: TRBV4-1; d_gene: .; j_gene: TRBJ2-7; CDR3aa: CASSPSTGVAYEQYF; CDR3nt: TGCGCCAGCAGCCCGTCTACGGGGGTCGCCTACGAGCAGTACTTC
v_gene: TRBV5-1; d_gene: .; j_gene: TRBJ2-2; CDR3aa: CASIPGLNTGELFF; CDR3nt: TGCGCCAGCATCCCGGGACTTAACACCGGGGAGCTGTTTTTT
v_gene: TRBV10-1; d_gene: TRBD1; j_gene: TRBJ2-1; CDR3aa: CASSPRTGDNEQFF; CDR3nt: TGCGCCAGCAGCCCTCGGACAGGCGACAATGAGCAGTTCTTC
v_gene: TRBV9; d_gene: TRBD2; j_gene: TRBJ2-1; CDR3aa: CASSVQSKGTSGINEQFF; CDR3nt: TGTGCCAGCAGCGTCCAATCTAAGGGGACTAGCGGGATAAATGAGCAGTTCTTC